This entry lists 26 T cell receptor beta chains sequenced from one sample in a study of beta chain features in type 1 diabetes. Reverse transcription of all isolated RNA meant that expressed TCRB transcripts were sequenced. The table came from immunoSEQ multiplex PCR; TCRdb's copy has only in-frame clones and leaves some out. The repertoire holds around 170,000 clones, 7.5% to 10% seen once, with 2% to 3% in the top ten. Sequenced: central memory CD4+ T cells from blood. The receptors stem from a woman between 18 and 30 years old in good health.

DNA of the CDR3: TGTGCCAGCAGAGACCTCGACAGGAACACTGAAGCTTTCTTT. Its translation is CASRDLDRNTEAFF. The chain links TRBV6-5 to TRBJ1-1; possibly TRBD1 for D (5 bases). In germline, CDR1 is MNHEY, CDR2 SVGAGI. This CDR3 contains 14 residues. V lost 6 bases, J lost 1 base, and 12 bases lay in between.

This clone has only a few counts. This chain uses TRBV5-4 with TRBJ2-7; 8 bases map to TRBD1. With 3 bases clipped from V and 3 bases from J, the junction kept 8 bases outside the gene matches. Germline values: CDR1 SGHNT, CDR2 YYREEE (reference sequence). The CDR3 length is 15 residues. The CDR3 loop reads CASSSGGRADYEQYF. The CDR3 DNA reads TGTGCCAGCAGCTCAGGGGGCCGGGCGGACTACGAGCAGTACTTC.

This clone appeared a few times. The rearrangement uses TRBV5-1 and TRBJ1-1; no reliable D call. Germline V CDR1 and CDR2: SGHRS, YFSETQ. The CDR3 is 14 residues long. Between the trimmed V and J ends, which lost 3 bases and 1 base, there was a span of 10 bases. CDR3 sequence reads: CASSSGQSNTEAFF. The CDR3 bases are TGCGCCAGCAGCTCTGGGCAGTCGAACACTGAAGCTTTCTTT.

In its sample, this clone was seen a few times. The chain couples TRBV4-1 to TRBJ1-5; D is uncertain. Germline CDR1 and CDR2: MGHRA and YSYEKL. Trimming cost V 4 bases and J 7 bases, with 11 bases left between them. CDR3 length: 13 residues. As DNA, the CDR3 is TGCGCCAGCAGCCCCCGTGCGAGCCAGCCCCAGCATTTT. Encoded protein: CASSPRASQPQHF.

The chain joins TRBV6-5 to TRBJ1-1, with D hard to call. The CDR3 is made up of 14 amino acids. V was pared by 7 bases and J by 5 bases, with 17 bases between. CDR1 MNHEY and CDR2 SVGAGI come from the germline V gene. The CDR3 nucleotides read TGTGCCAGCACCTCGTTTTCCCGGGGAACTGAAGCTTTCTTT. Its protein is CASTSFSRGTEAFF.

This clone showed up just a few times. The J gene is TRBJ1-5, the V gene TRBV19; possible D gene TRBD1, 5 bases. The germline V gene encodes CDR1 LNHDA and CDR2 SQIVND (reference sequence). This CDR3 region has 14 residues. The V end was cut by 7 bases, the J end by 4 bases, with 14 bases between. The CDR3 protein is CASTPGNRNQPQHF. In DNA form, the CDR3 reads TGTGCCAGTACCCCAGGGAATCGGAATCAGCCCCAGCATTTT.

This chain uses TRBV19 with TRBJ2-4, with a possible D match to TRBD2 (7 bases). V lost 4 bases to trimming and J lost 3 bases, with 13 bases between them. This CDR3 comprises 15 residues. In germline, CDR1 is LNHDA, CDR2 SQIVND (reference sequence). CDR3 bases: TGTGCCAGTAGTAGCGGGGGCTCGGGCAAAAACATTCAGTACTTC. Translated: CASSSGGSGKNIQYF.

The chain's CDR3 is CAWTGTGVTVNSPLHF. The CDR3 region has the DNA TGTGCCTGGACTGGGACAGGGGTTACCGTTAATTCACCCCTCCACTTT. The rearrangement links TRBV30 to TRBJ1-6, with 10 nucleotides matching TRBD1. This CDR3 is built from 16 residues. Germline lookup yields CDR1 GTSNPN and CDR2 SVGIG (reference sequence). Trimming removed 4 bases from V and 6 bases from J; junction bases left unmatched: 9.

This clone was observed a few times. The chain is built from TRBV5-1 and TRBJ2-1; TRBD1 agrees at 12 bases. The CDR3 is 15 amino acids. V gave up 7 bases and J gave up 7 bases; unmatched junction bases: 9. The V gene's germline CDR1 is SGHRS and CDR2 YFSETQ. CDR3 in amino acids: CASGNPGQGANEQFF. In DNA form, the CDR3 reads TGCGCCAGCGGGAATCCGGGACAGGGGGCGAATGAGCAGTTCTTC.

This clone was observed many times. V usage is TRBV30 and J usage is TRBJ2-3, with 9 bases identical to TRBD2. J gave up 6 bases and V 4 bases, and 5 bases lay outside the gene matches. The length of the CDR3 is 13 residues. Germline V lookup: CDR1 GTSNPN, CDR2 SVGIG (reference sequence). The CDR3: CAWTRREGDTQYF. The CDR3 DNA follows: TGTGCCTGGACCCGGCGGGAGGGGGATACGCAGTATTTT.

The rearrangement links TRBV25-1 to TRBJ1-2; D gene unclear. Germline values: CDR1 MGHDK, CDR2 SYGVNS. V was trimmed by 7 bases and J by 5 bases, leaving 8 bases between them. The CDR3 spans 11 residues. Written as DNA, the CDR3 is TGTGCCAGCAAATTCAATTATGGCTACACCTTC. It translates to CASKFNYGYTF.

Only a few counts were recorded for this clone. This sequence joins TRBV5-1 and TRBJ2-3, with 8 bases fitting TRBD2. Looked up from germline, CDR1 is SGHRS and CDR2 is YFSETQ. Trimming at V came to 6 bases and at J to 0 bases, leaving 3 bases not matched to a gene. The CDR3 covers 14 residues. The CDR3 coding sequence is TGCGCCAGCACGGAGCGGGAGAGCACAGATACGCAGTATTTT. Protein product: CASTERESTDTQYF.

This clone was seen at least ten times. The CDR3 region is CASRLGTGADEQYF. The CDR3 DNA follows: TGTGCCAGCAGGTTGGGGACAGGGGCCGACGAGCAGTACTTC. This sequence joins TRBV11-1 and TRBJ2-7; the match to TRBD1 covers 10 bases. This CDR3 has 14 residues. Trimming at V came to 6 bases and at J to 5 bases, leaving 7 bases not matched to a gene. Germline V gene sequence: CDR1 SGHAT, CDR2 FQDESV (reference sequence).

V gene TRBV6-6 combines with J gene TRBJ1-5; D ambiguous. The germline gives CDR1 MNHNY, CDR2 SVGAGI (reference sequence). The CDR3 is 13 residues long. Written as DNA, the CDR3 is TGTGCGAGTCTGGACTATAGCAATCAGCCCCAGCATTTT. Amino acids: CASLDYSNQPQHF.

The chain joins TRBV12-1 to TRBJ2-7; TRBD1 reflects the table's D call only, with no check against the DNA. TRBV12-1 is a listed pseudogene. The CDR3 runs to 13 residues. Here the CDR3 DNA reads TGTGCCAGCAGCCCGGGACAGGGGTACGAGCAGTACTTC. Its translation: CASSPGQGYEQYF.

Only a few counts were recorded for this clone. The same CDR3 arises from other DNA sequences in this sample as well. The chain recombines TRBV7-2 with TRBJ2-3; TRBD2 matches at 12 bases. The V segment lost 3 bases and the J segment 3 bases; nucleotides outside the gene matches: 7. The CDR3 extends over 17 amino acids. Germline loops: CDR1 SGHTA, CDR2 FQGNSA. CDR3 loop: CASSLGALAGGTDTQYF. The DNA of the CDR3 is TGTGCCAGCAGCTTGGGGGCGCTAGCGGGGGGGACAGATACGCAGTATTTT.

This clone came up a few times. This sequence joins TRBV6-5 and TRBJ1-1; perhaps TRBD1 as D (6 bases). Germline V lookup: CDR1 MNHEY, CDR2 SVGAGI. This CDR3 has 14 amino acids. V was trimmed by 7 bases and J by 0 bases, leaving 12 bases between them. CDR3 in amino acids: CASTRTAMNTEAFF. CDR3 in DNA: TGTGCCAGCACCAGGACAGCGATGAACACTGAAGCTTTCTTT.

In its sample, this clone was seen a few times. The rearrangement joins TRBV9 to TRBJ1-2; maybe TRBD1 (5 bases). The germline CDR1 and CDR2 sequences are SGDLS and YYNGEE. CDR3 length: 13 amino acids. V was trimmed by 3 bases and J by 8 bases, leaving 14 bases between them. This CDR3 reads CASSAGRAGGYTF. The DNA for the CDR3 is TGTGCCAGCAGCGCGGGCAGGGCTGGAGGCTACACCTTC.

The chain has TRBV18 and TRBJ1-1, with a possible D match to TRBD1 (6 bases). With 6 bases removed from V and 4 bases from J, the gap between germline ends came to 12 bases. CDR3 size: 13 residues. Germline CDR1 and CDR2: KGHSH and LQKENI. Here the CDR3 reads CASSPPGVTEAFF. The CDR3 region has the DNA TGTGCCAGCTCTCCCCCAGGGGTCACTGAAGCTTTCTTT.

This chain links TRBV10-3 with TRBJ1-6, with 9 bases that match TRBD1. Germline V gene lookup returns CDR1 ENHRY and CDR2 SYGVKD. Unmatched junction bases numbered 4, after V lost 0 bases and J lost 10 bases. This CDR3 has 15 amino acids. The CDR3 loop reads CAISESTGGDSPLHF. In DNA, the CDR3 is TGTGCCATCAGTGAGTCCACAGGGGGCGACTCACCCCTCCACTTT.

The gene calls are TRBV9 and TRBJ2-3; the D gene is possibly TRBD2 (6 bases). The CDR3 totals 15 residues. CDR1 is SGDLS and CDR2 is YYNGEE in the germline V gene. Trimming removed 0 bases at V and 4 bases at J, with 12 bases between. The CDR3 reads CASSVGGTVPDTQYF. As DNA, the CDR3 is TGTGCCAGCAGCGTAGGCGGGACCGTCCCAGATACGCAGTATTTT.

Worth noting for this clone: At the DNA level, this CDR3 is encoded by other sequences in the same sample as well. V is TRBV5-1 and J is TRBJ2-5, with D possibly TRBD1 on 6 matching bases. V lost 0 bases to trimming and J lost 2 bases, with 8 bases between them. Germline CDR1 is SGHRS and CDR2 is YFSETQ. The CDR3 consists of 14 residues. CDR3 DNA sequence: TGCGCCAGCAGCTTGGGGACAGCTCAAGAGACCCAGTACTTC. Translating it yields CASSLGTAQETQYF. The variable domain in full, with the rest retrieved from reference TRBV5-1 and TRBJ2-5, is KAGVTQTPRYLIKTRGQQVTLSCSPISGHRSVSWYQQTPGQGLQFLFEYFSETQRNKGNFPGRFSGRQFSNSRSEMNVSTLELGDSALYLCASSLGTAQETQYFGPGTRLLVL.

This clone has a count of ten or more. The chain carries TRBV4-1 and TRBJ2-7; 8 nucleotides agree with TRBD2. J lost 0 bases, V lost 3 bases, and 10 bases had no gene match. Germline V gene lookup returns CDR1 MGHRA and CDR2 YSYEKL. The CDR3 is 17 residues long. The CDR3 spells CASSQGLLAVVSYEQYF. The CDR3 bases are TGCGCCAGCAGCCAGGGTTTACTAGCGGTCGTCTCCTACGAGCAGTACTTC.

The chain links TRBV29-1 to TRBJ2-2; D might be TRBD1 (6 bases). The germline V gene has CDR1 SQVTM and CDR2 ANQGSEA. Trimming cost V 4 bases and J 4 bases, with 16 bases left between them. The CDR3 loop spans 15 amino acids. DNA for the CDR3: TGCAGCGTTGGTAACAGGGCGGGTGGCACCGGGGAGCTGTTTTTT. Translating gives CSVGNRAGGTGELFF.

This clone was detected a few times. The V gene is TRBV28, the J gene TRBJ1-1, with a weak D call TRBD1 (6 bases). Germline CDR1 MDHEN, CDR2 SYDVKM. The CDR3 loop spans 14 amino acids. Trimming removed 4 bases from V and 0 bases from J, with 9 bases in between. CDR3 protein: CASSSGQMNTEAFF. The CDR3 nucleotides read TGTGCCAGCAGTTCGGGACAAATGAACACTGAAGCTTTCTTT.

About this clone: A much larger clonotype is one base distant, so this may be a read error. The V gene is TRBV5-4, the J gene TRBJ1-2; D remains ambiguous. The CDR3 length is 12 residues. Germline V lookup: CDR1 SGHNT, CDR2 YYREEE (reference sequence). Trimming shortened V by 3 bases and J by 4 bases, and 7 bases separated the two germline ends. CDR3: CASSSDIYGYTF. For the CDR3, the DNA is TGTGCCAGCAGCTCCGACATCTATGGCTACACCTTC.